Shown below are 25 T cell receptor beta chains from a single sample sequenced in a study of blood T cell repertoires in COVID-19. The table came from immunoSEQ multiplex PCR; TCRdb's copy has only in-frame clones and leaves some out. Of about 210,000 clones listed, around 86% are singletons. Sequences were obtained from PBMCs or T cells enriched from blood (not recorded which). The origin of the receptors is a woman aged 45-60 years with acute COVID-19.

V is TRBV4-2 and J is TRBJ1-5; D remains ambiguous. CDR3 size: 16 residues. V was cut by 3 bases and J by 2 bases, with 14 bases left in between. Per germline, CDR1 LGHNA and CDR2 YNFKEQ. Written as DNA, the CDR3 is TGTGCCAGCAGCCAGTCCGACCAAGGAGGCAATCAGCCCCAGCATTTT. Protein: CASSQSDQGGNQPQHF.

The rearrangement links TRBV11-3 to TRBJ1-1; 7 nucleotides agree with TRBD1. The CDR3 spans 14 residues. The germline V gene encodes CDR1 SGHNT and CDR2 YENEEA. V lost 3 bases and J lost 1; bases outside the gene matches: 2. Written as DNA, the CDR3 is TGTGCCAGCAGCTTCTGGACAGGGAACACTGAAGCTTTCTTT. Translating gives CASSFWTGNTEAFF.

V usage is TRBV23-1 and J usage is TRBJ2-7; tentatively, D is TRBD2 (6 bases). TRBV23-1 is an open reading frame whose function is uncertain. Trimming took 4 bases from V and 0 from J, leaving 13 bases between them. The CDR3 loop spans 15 amino acids. CDR3 DNA sequence: TGCGCCAGCAGTCCGGATGCCGGGAGCTCCTACGAGCAGTACTTC. It encodes CASSPDAGSSYEQYF.

This clone was observed a single time. V is TRBV4-3 and J is TRBJ1-1, with a weak D call TRBD1 (5 bases). The germline gives CDR1 LGHNA, CDR2 YSLEER. There are 13 residues in the CDR3. Between the trimmed V and J ends, which lost 7 bases and 5 bases, there was a span of 14 bases. The CDR3 nucleotides are TGCGCCAGCAAATTATTGGGGGGAACTGAAGCTTTCTTT. Residues: CASKLLGGTEAFF.

The V call is TRBV5-5, the J call TRBJ1-2, with 9 bases fitting TRBD1. Losses at the gene ends were 3 bases for V and 8 bases for J; bases not matched to a gene: 5. This CDR3 has 13 residues. CDR1 is SGHKS, CDR2 YYEKEE, per germline (reference sequence). CDR3 DNA sequence: TGTGCCAGCAGCTCAGGACAGGGGTGGGGCTACACCTTC. Translated: CASSSGQGWGYTF.

The CDR3 loop reads CASSWAYYGYTF. CDR3 coding DNA: TGTGCCAGCAGTTGGGCGTACTATGGCTACACCTTC. The V and J genes are TRBV28 and TRBJ1-2; D is unresolved. The germline V gene encodes CDR1 MDHEN and CDR2 SYDVKM. V lost 4 bases to trimming and J lost 3 bases, with 6 bases between them. The CDR3 consists of 12 residues.

V usage is TRBV7-2 and J usage is TRBJ2-5; no clear D. The V and J ends lost 2 bases and 5 bases respectively, with 12 bases between them. Looked up from germline, CDR1 is SGHTA and CDR2 is FQGNSA. The CDR3 covers 14 residues. CDR3 loop: CASSLSGLRETQYF. The CDR3, as DNA: TGTGCCAGCAGCTTATCGGGTTTAAGGGAGACCCAGTACTTC.

This clone was seen a single time. The V call is TRBV7-2, the J call TRBJ2-6; tentative D call: TRBD2 (5 bases). The length of the CDR3 is 16 residues. CDR1 is SGHTA and CDR2 is FQGNSA in the germline V gene. V was clipped by 3 bases and J by 1 base, with 10 bases between them. CDR3 residues: CASSLRVESGANVLTF. The CDR3 nucleotides read TGTGCCAGCAGCTTGAGGGTAGAATCTGGGGCCAACGTCCTGACTTTC.

This clone was counted many times. This chain uses TRBV9 with TRBJ1-6; maybe TRBD1 (5 bases). The CDR3 consists of 14 residues. Trimming stripped 4 bases from V and 5 bases from J, with 10 bases between. Per germline, CDR1 SGDLS and CDR2 YYNGEE. CDR3 bases: TGTGCCAGCAGCCCTCGACAGAATAATTCACCCCTCCACTTT. It yields the protein CASSPRQNNSPLHF.

J is TRBJ1-1 and V is TRBV19, with D unclear. V was shortened by 5 bases and J by 5 bases, with 9 bases between the two germline ends. CDR1 LNHDA and CDR2 SQIVND come from the germline V gene (reference sequence). The CDR3 loop spans 12 amino acids. The CDR3 spells CASSSGRTEAFF. CDR3 bases: TGTGCCAGTAGTTCGGGTCGAACTGAAGCTTTCTTT. The complete variable domain, with remaining parts taken from reference TRBV19 and TRBJ1-1, reads DGGITQSPKYLFRKEGQNVTLSCEQNLNHDAMYWYRQDPGQGLRLIYYSQIVNDFQKGDIAEGYSVSREKKESFPLTVTSAQKNPTAFYLCASSSGRTEAFFGQGTRLTVV.

The chain carries TRBV9 and TRBJ1-6; D ambiguous. CDR1 SGDLS and CDR2 YYNGEE come from the germline V gene. CDR3 length: 14 residues. Trimming removed 2 bases from V and 8 bases from J, with 11 bases in between. The CDR3 sequence: CASSVFVVDSPLHF. CDR3 nucleotide sequence: TGTGCCAGCAGCGTCTTCGTAGTGGATTCACCCCTCCACTTT.

This clone occurred a few times. This chain uses TRBV4-1 with TRBJ2-1, with 7 bases matching TRBD1. CDR1 is MGHRA and CDR2 is YSYEKL in the germline V gene. V was pared by 1 base and J by 4 bases, with 4 bases of the junction left unmatched. The length of the CDR3 is 15 residues. The CDR3, as DNA: TGCGCCAGCAGCCAAGGGGGACAGCCTTACAATGAGCAGTTCTTC. As protein: CASSQGGQPYNEQFF.

V and J are TRBV24-1 and TRBJ1-4; no definite D call. Per germline, CDR1 KGHDR and CDR2 SFDVKD. V lost 4 bases to trimming and J lost 0 bases, with 8 bases between them. The CDR3 is 15 residues long. The CDR3 reads CATSDSRATNEKLFF. The CDR3 bases are TGTGCCACCAGTGACTCACGGGCAACTAATGAAAAACTGTTTTTT.

The sample holds one count of this clone. The chain links TRBV4-1 to TRBJ1-2; 9 nucleotides match TRBD1. The CDR3 covers 15 residues. Losses at the gene ends were 0 bases for V and 8 bases for J; bases not matched to a gene: 7. Germline V lookup: CDR1 MGHRA, CDR2 YSYEKL. The CDR3 loop reads CASSQEEQGAGGYTF. As DNA, the CDR3 is TGCGCCAGCAGCCAAGAGGAACAGGGGGCTGGCGGCTACACCTTC.

V gene TRBV5-5 combines with J gene TRBJ2-7, with TRBD1 matching 10 bases. Trimming at V came to 4 bases and at J to 7 bases, leaving 8 bases not matched to a gene. This CDR3 has 14 residues. Germline V gene data show CDR1 as SGHKS and CDR2 as YYEKEE (reference sequence). CDR3: CASSADRGAREQYF. CDR3 bases: TGTGCCAGCAGCGCGGACAGGGGGGCGAGGGAGCAGTACTTC.

Points on this clone: Other DNA variants within this sample encode the same CDR3. This chain links TRBV19 with TRBJ1-3, with 8 bases identical to TRBD1. CDR3 size: 14 residues. The ends lost 6 bases at V and 0 bases at J; junction bases unmatched: 1. Germline V lookup: CDR1 LNHDA, CDR2 SQIVND (reference sequence). This CDR3 reads CASSGTGSGNTIYF. Here the CDR3 DNA reads TGTGCCAGTAGCGGGACAGGCTCTGGAAACACCATATATTTT.

This clone was seen only once. The rearrangement uses TRBV5-5 and TRBJ1-2; 11 positions match TRBD1. CDR1 is SGHKS and CDR2 is YYEKEE in the germline V gene (reference sequence). Trimming removed 1 base from V and 8 bases from J; junction bases left unmatched: 10. This CDR3 contains 16 residues. The CDR3 DNA sequence: TGTGCCAGCAGCTTGTCTGGGACAGGGGGTGCCTTGGGCTACACCTTC. Amino acids: CASSLSGTGGALGYTF.

The V and J genes are TRBV7-3 and TRBJ2-5; D is perhaps TRBD2 (6 bases). V was trimmed by 3 bases and J by 2 bases, leaving 13 bases between them. CDR1 is SGHTA, CDR2 FQGTGA, per germline. The CDR3 sequence is 15 residues long. CDR3 amino acids: CASSFGGATQETQYF. DNA for the CDR3: TGTGCCAGCAGCTTCGGGGGTGCAACACAAGAGACCCAGTACTTC.

The chain uses TRBV11-3 and TRBJ2-7; 10 bases are shared with TRBD1. The length of the CDR3 is 15 residues. After removal of 3 bases from V and 1 base from J, the junction contained 3 bases not matched to a gene. Per the germline V gene, CDR1 is SGHNT and CDR2 is YENEEA. The CDR3 DNA reads as TGTGCCAGCAGCTTGCGGACAGGGGGATCCTACGAGCAGTACTTC. Translation gives CASSLRTGGSYEQYF.

The chain couples TRBV5-1 to TRBJ2-2; 12 nucleotides agree with TRBD2. CDR1 and CDR2 (germline): SGHRS, YFSETQ. The CDR3 contains 19 residues. V dropped 4 bases and J dropped 6; count of bases not matched to a gene: 16. DNA for the CDR3: TGCGCCAGCAGCCGCGACCGGCGTCTAGCGGGGGGGCTTTCCGGGGAGCTGTTTTTT. Amino acid sequence: CASSRDRRLAGGLSGELFF.

V is TRBV11-2 and J is TRBJ2-5; D unclear. Trimming pared 3 bases from V and 4 bases from J, leaving 3 bases between. From germline, CDR1 is SGHAT and CDR2 FQNNGV. The CDR3 loop spans 11 amino acids. The CDR3 sequence is CASSLRETQYF. As DNA, the CDR3 is TGTGCCAGCAGCTTGCGAGAGACCCAGTACTTC.

The gene calls are TRBV6-1 and TRBJ2-5; 8 bases are shared with TRBD1. The CDR3 length is 14 residues. From germline, CDR1 is MNHNS and CDR2 SASEGT. V lost 3 bases to trimming and J lost 3 bases; unmatched junction nucleotides: 3. The CDR3 loop is CASSDRDRKETQYF. The CDR3 DNA reads TGTGCCAGCAGTGATAGGGACAGGAAAGAGACCCAGTACTTC.

This clone was seen ten or more times. V usage is TRBV28 and J usage is TRBJ2-7; tentatively, D is TRBD2 (6 bases). V shed 6 bases and J shed 4 bases, with 10 bases lying between them. This CDR3 has 12 residues. Germline loops: CDR1 MDHEN, CDR2 SYDVKM. Here the CDR3 reads CASRRLGYEQYF. The CDR3 bases are TGTGCCAGCAGGAGACTAGGGTACGAGCAGTACTTC.

V usage is TRBV7-3 and J usage is TRBJ1-2, with a tentative D call TRBD1 (5 bases). This CDR3 is 13 amino acids long. The V end was cut by 6 bases, the J end by 7 bases, with 15 bases between. The germline V gene encodes CDR1 SGHTA and CDR2 FQGTGA. The CDR3 loop is CASRQGQGSGYTF. The CDR3 DNA is TGTGCCAGCAGGCAAGGCCAGGGTAGTGGCTACACCTTC. Together with reference TRBV7-3 and TRBJ1-2, the CDR3 gives the full variable domain: GAGVSQTPSNKVTEKGKYVELRCDPISGHTALYWYRQSLGQGPEFLIYFQGTGAADDSGLPNDRFFAVRPEGSVSTLKIQRTERGDSAVYLCASRQGQGSGYTFGSGTRLTVV.

This chain connects TRBV9 to TRBJ2-2; 10 nucleotides agree with TRBD1. Germline CDR1 reads SGDLS; CDR2 reads YYNGEE. The V gene end was trimmed by 3 bases and the J gene end by 3 bases; junction bases not matched to a gene: 2. The CDR3 is 15 amino acids. As DNA, the CDR3 is TGTGCCAGCAGCGCCGGGACAGGGGACACCGGGGAGCTGTTTTTT. It is translated as CASSAGTGDTGELFF.